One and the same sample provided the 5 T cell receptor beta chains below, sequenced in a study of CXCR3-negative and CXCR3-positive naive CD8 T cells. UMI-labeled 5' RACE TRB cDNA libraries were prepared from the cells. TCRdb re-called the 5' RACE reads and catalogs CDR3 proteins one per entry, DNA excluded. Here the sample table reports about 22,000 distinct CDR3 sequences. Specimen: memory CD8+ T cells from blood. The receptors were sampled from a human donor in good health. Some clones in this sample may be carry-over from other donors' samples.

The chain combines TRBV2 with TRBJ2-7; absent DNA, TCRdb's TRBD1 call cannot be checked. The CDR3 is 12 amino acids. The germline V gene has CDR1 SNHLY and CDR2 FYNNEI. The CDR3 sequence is CASQGPRYEQYF.

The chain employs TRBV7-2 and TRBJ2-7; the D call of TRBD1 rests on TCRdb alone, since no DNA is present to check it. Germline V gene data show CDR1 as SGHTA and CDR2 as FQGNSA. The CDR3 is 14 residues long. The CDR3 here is CARSPPTGPYEQYF.

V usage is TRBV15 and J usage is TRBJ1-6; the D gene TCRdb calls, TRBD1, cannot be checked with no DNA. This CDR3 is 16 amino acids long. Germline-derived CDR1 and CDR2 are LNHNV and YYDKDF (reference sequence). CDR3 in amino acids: CATSGRTYRGESPLHF.

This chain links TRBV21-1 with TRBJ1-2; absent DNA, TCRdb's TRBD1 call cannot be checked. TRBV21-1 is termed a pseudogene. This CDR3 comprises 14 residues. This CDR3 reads CASSSGQGAYGYTF.

The CDR3 loop reads CASSMLAGGFEGSYNEQFF. The V gene is TRBV7-3, the J gene TRBJ2-1; there is no DNA to check the TCRdb D call of TRBD2. Germline loops: CDR1 SGHTA, CDR2 FQGTGA. The length of the CDR3 is 19 residues.